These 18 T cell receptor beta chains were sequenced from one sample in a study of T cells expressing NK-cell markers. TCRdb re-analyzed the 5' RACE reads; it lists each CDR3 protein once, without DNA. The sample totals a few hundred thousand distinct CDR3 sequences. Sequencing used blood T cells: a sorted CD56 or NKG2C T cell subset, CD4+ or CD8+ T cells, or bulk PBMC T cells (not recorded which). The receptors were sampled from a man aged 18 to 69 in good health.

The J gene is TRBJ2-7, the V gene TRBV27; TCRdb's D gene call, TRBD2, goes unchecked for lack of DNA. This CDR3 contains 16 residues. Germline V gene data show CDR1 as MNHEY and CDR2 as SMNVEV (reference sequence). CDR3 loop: CASSLSRAVSVGEQYF.

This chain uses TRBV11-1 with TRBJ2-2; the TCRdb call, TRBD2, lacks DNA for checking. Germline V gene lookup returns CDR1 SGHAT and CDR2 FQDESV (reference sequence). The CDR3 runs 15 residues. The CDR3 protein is CASSLFQGLTGELFF.

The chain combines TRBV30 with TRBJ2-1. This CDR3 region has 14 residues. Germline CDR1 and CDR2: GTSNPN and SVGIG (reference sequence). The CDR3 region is CAWTSRSPYNEQFF.

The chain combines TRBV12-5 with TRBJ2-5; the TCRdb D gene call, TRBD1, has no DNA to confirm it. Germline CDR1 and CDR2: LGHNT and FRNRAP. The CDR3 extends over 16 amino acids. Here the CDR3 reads CASGSTQGTIFETQYF.

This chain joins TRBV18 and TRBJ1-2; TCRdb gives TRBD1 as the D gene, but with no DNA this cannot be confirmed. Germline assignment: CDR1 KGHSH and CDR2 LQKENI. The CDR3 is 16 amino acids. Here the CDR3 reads CASSPYGQGPNYGYTF.

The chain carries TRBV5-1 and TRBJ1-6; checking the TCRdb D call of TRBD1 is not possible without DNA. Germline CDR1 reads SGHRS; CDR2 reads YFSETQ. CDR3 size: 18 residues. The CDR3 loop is CASSLNSFHQGLNSPLHF.

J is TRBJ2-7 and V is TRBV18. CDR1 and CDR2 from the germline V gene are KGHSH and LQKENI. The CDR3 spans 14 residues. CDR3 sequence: CASSPAVNSYEQYF.

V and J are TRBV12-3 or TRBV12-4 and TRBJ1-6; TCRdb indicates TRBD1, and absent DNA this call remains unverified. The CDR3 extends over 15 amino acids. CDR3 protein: CASSSQGAQRSPLHF.

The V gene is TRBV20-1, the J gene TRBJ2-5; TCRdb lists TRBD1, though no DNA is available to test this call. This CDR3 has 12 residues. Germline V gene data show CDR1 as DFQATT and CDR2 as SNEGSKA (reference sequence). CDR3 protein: CSALPPVETQYF.

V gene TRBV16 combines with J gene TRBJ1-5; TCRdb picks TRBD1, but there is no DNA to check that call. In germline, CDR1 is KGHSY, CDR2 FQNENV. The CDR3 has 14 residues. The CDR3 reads CASSRGQANQPQHF.

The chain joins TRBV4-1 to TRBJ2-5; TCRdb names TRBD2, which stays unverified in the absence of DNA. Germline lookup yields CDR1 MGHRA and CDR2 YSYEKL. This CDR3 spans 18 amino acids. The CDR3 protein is CASSQDGIAGGPQETQYF.

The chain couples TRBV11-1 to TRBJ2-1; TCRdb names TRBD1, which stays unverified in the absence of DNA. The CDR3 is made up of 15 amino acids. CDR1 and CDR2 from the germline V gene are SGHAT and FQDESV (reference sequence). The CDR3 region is CASRLAGGPRNEQFF.

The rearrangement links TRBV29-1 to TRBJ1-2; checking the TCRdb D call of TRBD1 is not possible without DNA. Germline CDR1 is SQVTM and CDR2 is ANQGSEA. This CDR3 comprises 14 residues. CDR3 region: CSVEDRQERYGYTF. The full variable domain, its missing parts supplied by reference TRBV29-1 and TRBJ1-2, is SAVISQKPSRDICQRGTSLTIQCQVDSQVTMMFWYRQQPGQSLTLIATANQGSEATYESGFVIDKFPISRPNLTFSTLTVSNMSPEDSSIYLCSVEDRQERYGYTFGSGTRLTVV.

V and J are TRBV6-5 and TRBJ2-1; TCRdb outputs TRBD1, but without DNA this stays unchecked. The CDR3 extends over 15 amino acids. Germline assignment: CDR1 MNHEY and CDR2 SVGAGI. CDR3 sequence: CASSYRDRGFNEQFF.

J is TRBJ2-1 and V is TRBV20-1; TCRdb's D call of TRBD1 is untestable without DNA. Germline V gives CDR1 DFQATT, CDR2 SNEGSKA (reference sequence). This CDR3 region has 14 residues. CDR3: CSARRDRGLNEQFF.

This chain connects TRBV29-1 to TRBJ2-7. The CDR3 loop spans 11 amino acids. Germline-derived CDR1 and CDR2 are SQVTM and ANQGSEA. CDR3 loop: CSVEILGEQYF.

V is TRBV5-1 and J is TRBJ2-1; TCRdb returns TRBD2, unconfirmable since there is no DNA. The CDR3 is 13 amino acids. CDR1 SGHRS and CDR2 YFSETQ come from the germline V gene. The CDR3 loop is CASSVGAGVEQFF.

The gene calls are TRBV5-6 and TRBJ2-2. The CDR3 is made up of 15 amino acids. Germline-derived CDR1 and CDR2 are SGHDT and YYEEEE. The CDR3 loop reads CASSLTSGYTGELFF.